The 10 T cell receptor beta chains reported below all come from one sample, sequenced in a study of blood T cells in healthy people across ages. A second PCR of about 7 to 12 cycles used a sample-barcoded 5' primer and a J-beta primer mix. In TCRdb, the 5' RACE reads were re-called with MiXCR into one record per CDR3 protein. This sample has 550,000 to 750,000 distinct CDR3 sequences, with roughly 21% found just once. Sequenced material: blood. All receptors derive from a man in his 70s in good health.

This clonotype was seen only a few times. The V call is TRBV6-1, the J call TRBJ1-2, with a tentative D call TRBD1 (6 bases). Trimming cost V 4 bases and J 4 bases, with 13 bases left between them. Germline CDR1 MNHNS, CDR2 SASEGT. This CDR3 region has 14 residues. CDR3 sequence (DNA): TGTGCCAGCAGTGTATCCGGGGGCGGCTATGGCTACACCTTC. It is translated as CASSVSGGGYGYTF.

This clonotype was picked up many times. The chain links TRBV6-1 to TRBJ2-7; a possible D gene is TRBD1 (6 bases). Germline values: CDR1 MNHNS, CDR2 SASEGT. V lost 5 bases and J 5 bases, leaving 16 bases between the germline ends. The CDR3 spans 14 residues. The CDR3 DNA sequence: TGTGCCAGCAGTAGCATAGGGGGATGGGACGAGCAGTACTTC. This codes for CASSSIGGWDEQYF.

A few counts support this clonotype. CDR3 sequence: CASSVTGQNTQYF. The CDR3, as DNA: TGTGCCAGCAGTGTAACCGGACAGAATACGCAGTATTTT. The J gene is TRBJ2-3, the V gene TRBV2; tentatively, D is TRBD1 (6 bases). The CDR3 totals 13 residues. The V end lost 4 bases, the J end lost 7 bases, and 12 bases lay between the germline ends. In germline, CDR1 is SNHLY, CDR2 FYNNEI. The full variable domain, completed using reference TRBV2 and TRBJ2-3, is EPEVTQTPSHQVTQMGQEVILRCVPISNHLYFYWYRQILGQKVEFLVSFYNNEISEKSEIFDDQFSVERPDGSNFTLKIRSTKLEDSAMYFCASSVTGQNTQYFGPGTRLTVL.

The chain employs TRBV6-2 or TRBV6-3 and TRBJ1-4; no firm D call. This CDR3 comprises 17 residues. Per germline, CDR1 MNHEY and CDR2 SVGEGT. The V gene lost 0 bases and the J gene lost 0 bases, with 11 bases spanning the gap. DNA of the CDR3: TGTGCCAGCAGTTACTCGCCCGGACGGCCAACTAATGAAAAACTGTTTTTT. The encoded protein is CASSYSPGRPTNEKLFF.

This clonotype has at least ten counts. CDR3 amino acids: CASSQDLLGKLETQYF. The DNA for the CDR3 is TGCGCCAGCAGCCAAGATCTGCTGGGCAAGTTGGAGACCCAGTACTTC. The chain combines TRBV4-3 with TRBJ2-5; D unclear. Germline loops: CDR1 LGHNA, CDR2 YSLEER. V was shortened by 0 bases and J by 5 bases, with 16 bases between the two germline ends. CDR3 length: 16 residues.

This clonotype turned up a few times. This chain links TRBV12-3 or TRBV12-4 with TRBJ2-5; D is tentatively TRBD1 or TRBD2 (6 bases each). Trimming left V 7 bases short and J 2 bases short, with 14 bases between. This CDR3 contains 14 residues. CDR3 nucleotides: TGTGCCAGCAATTCCAGGAGGGGGCAAGAGACCCAGTACTTC. Its protein product is CASNSRRGQETQYF.

The chain combines TRBV4-1 with TRBJ2-2, with no clear D. The V gene lost 0 bases and the J gene lost 7 bases, with 6 bases spanning the gap. Germline CDR1 MGHRA, CDR2 YSYEKL. The CDR3 has 13 residues. The CDR3 here is CASSQDGFGELFF. For the CDR3, the DNA is TGCGCCAGCAGCCAAGATGGGTTCGGGGAGCTGTTTTTT.

This clonotype was detected only once. This chain uses TRBV28 with TRBJ2-1, with TRBD2 matching over 10 bases. The length of the CDR3 is 14 residues. Germline V lookup: CDR1 MDHEN, CDR2 SYDVKM. The trim removed 7 bases at V and 4 bases at J, leaving 4 bases unmatched. The CDR3 DNA sequence: TGTGCCAGCACCAAAGCGGGAGGGTACAATGAGCAGTTCTTC. It yields the protein CASTKAGGYNEQFF.

V and J are TRBV6-6 and TRBJ1-1; 9 bases fit TRBD1. Germline V gene data show CDR1 as MNHNY and CDR2 as SVGAGI (reference sequence). This CDR3 has 14 amino acids. The ends lost 7 bases at V and 3 bases at J; junction bases unmatched: 6. CDR3 in amino acids: CASNHRGRDTEAFF. The DNA for the CDR3 is TGTGCCAGCAATCACAGGGGGCGCGACACTGAAGCTTTCTTT.

The gene calls are TRBV5-6 and TRBJ2-5, with 7 bases fitting TRBD2. V lost 4 bases, J lost 1 base, and 13 bases stayed unmatched. This CDR3 comprises 17 residues. Germline loops: CDR1 SGHDT, CDR2 YYEEEE. The CDR3 is CASSEGLQPSSQETQYF. CDR3 DNA: TGTGCCAGCAGCGAGGGACTACAGCCTAGTTCCCAAGAGACCCAGTACTTC.